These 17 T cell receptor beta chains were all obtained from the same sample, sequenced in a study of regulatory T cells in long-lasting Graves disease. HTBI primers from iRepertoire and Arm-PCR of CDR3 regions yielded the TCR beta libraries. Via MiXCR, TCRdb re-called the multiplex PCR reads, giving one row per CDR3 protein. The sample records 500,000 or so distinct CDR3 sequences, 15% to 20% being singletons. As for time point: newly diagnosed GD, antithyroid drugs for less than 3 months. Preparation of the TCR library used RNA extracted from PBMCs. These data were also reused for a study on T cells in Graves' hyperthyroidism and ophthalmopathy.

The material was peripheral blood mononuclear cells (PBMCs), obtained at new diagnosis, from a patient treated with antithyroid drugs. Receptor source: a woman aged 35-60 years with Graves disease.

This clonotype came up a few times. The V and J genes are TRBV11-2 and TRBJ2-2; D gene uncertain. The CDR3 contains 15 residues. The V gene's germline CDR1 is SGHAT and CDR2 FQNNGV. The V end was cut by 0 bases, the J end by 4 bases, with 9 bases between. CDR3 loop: CASSLDPRGTGELFF. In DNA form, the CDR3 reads TGTGCCAGCAGCTTAGATCCCAGAGGCACCGGGGAGCTGTTTTTT.

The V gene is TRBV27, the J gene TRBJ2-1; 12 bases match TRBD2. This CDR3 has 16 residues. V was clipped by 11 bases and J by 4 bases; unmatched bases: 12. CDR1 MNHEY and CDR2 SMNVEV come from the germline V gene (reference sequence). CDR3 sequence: CAPTPGGTSGYNEQFF. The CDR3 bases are TGTGCCCCCACCCCGGGTGGGACTAGCGGGTACAATGAGCAGTTCTTC.

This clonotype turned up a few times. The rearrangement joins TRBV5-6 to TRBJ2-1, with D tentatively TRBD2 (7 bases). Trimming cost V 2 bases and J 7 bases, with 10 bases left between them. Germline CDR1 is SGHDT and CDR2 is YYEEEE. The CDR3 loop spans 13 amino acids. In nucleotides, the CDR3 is TGTGCCAGCAGCTTCGGGGGGCCGAATGAGCAGTTCTTC. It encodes CASSFGGPNEQFF.

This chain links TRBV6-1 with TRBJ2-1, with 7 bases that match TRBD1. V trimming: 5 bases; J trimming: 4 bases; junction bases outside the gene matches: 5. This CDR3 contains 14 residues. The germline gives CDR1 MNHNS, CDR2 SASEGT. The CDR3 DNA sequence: TGTGCCAGCAGTAGAGGGGGCAAGTACAATGAGCAGTTCTTC. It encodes CASSRGGKYNEQFF.

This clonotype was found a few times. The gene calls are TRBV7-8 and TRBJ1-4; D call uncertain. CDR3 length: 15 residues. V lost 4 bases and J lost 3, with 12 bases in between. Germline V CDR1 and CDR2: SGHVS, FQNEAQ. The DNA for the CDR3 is TGTGCCAGCAGCTGGGGTCTGGGCTCTAATGAAAAACTGTTTTTT. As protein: CASSWGLGSNEKLFF.

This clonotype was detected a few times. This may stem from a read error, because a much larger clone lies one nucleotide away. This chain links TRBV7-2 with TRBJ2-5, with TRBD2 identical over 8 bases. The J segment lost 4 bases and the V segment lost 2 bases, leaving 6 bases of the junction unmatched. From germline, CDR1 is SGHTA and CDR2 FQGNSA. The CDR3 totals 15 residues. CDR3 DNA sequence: TGTGCCAGCAGCTTAAGTAGCGGGGTGAGAGAGACCCAGTACTTC. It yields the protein CASSLSSGVRETQYF.

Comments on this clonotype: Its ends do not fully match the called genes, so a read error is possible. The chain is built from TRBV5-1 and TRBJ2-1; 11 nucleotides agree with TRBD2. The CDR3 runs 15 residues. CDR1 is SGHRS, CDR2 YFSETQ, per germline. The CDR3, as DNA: TGTGCCAGCAGGGTAGCGGGGGGGCGTAACAATGAGCAGTTCTTC. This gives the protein CASRVAGGRNNEQFF.

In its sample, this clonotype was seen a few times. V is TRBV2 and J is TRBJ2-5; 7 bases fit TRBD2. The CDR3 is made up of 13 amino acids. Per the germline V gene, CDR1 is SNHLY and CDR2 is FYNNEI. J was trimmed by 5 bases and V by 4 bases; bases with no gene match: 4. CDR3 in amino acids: CASSGTRRETQYF. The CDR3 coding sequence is TGTGCCAGCAGTGGGACTAGGAGGGAGACCCAGTACTTC.

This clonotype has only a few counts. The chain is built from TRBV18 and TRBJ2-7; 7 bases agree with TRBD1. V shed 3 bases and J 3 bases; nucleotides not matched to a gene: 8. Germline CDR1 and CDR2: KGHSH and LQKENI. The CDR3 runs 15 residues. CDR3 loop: CASSPTGTANYEQYF. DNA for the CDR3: TGTGCCAGCTCACCTACCGGGACAGCCAACTACGAGCAGTACTTC.

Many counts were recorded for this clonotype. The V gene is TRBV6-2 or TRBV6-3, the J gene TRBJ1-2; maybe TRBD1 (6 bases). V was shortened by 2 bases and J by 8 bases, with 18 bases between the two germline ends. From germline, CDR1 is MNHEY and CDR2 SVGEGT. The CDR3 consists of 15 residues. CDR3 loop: CASSYTVSGAGGYTF. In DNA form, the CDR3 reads TGTGCCAGCAGTTACACTGTTTCAGGGGCGGGAGGCTACACCTTC.

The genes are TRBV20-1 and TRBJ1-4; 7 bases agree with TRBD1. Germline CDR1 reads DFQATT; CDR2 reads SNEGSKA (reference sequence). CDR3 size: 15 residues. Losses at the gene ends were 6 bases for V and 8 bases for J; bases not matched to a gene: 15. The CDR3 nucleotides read TGCAGTGCCAAACCTCGACAGGGAACGGGGGAAAAACTGTTTTTT. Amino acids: CSAKPRQGTGEKLFF.

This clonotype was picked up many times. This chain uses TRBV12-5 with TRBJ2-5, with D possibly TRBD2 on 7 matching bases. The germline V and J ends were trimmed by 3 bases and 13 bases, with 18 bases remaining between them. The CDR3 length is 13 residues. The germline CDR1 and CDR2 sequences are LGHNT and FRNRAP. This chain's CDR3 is CASGFGGGDGPYF. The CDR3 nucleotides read TGTGCTAGTGGTTTCGGCGGGGGCGACGGTCCGTACTTC.

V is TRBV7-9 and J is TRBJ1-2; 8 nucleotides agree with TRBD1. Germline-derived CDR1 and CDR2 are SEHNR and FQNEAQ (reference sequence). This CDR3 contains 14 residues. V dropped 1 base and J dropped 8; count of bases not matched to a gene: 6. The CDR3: CASSLGSRGRGYTF. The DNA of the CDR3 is TGTGCCAGCAGCTTAGGAAGCAGGGGGCGAGGCTACACCTTC.

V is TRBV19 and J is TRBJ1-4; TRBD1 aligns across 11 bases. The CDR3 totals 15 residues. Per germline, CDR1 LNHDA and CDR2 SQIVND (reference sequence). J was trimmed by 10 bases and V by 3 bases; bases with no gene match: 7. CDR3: CASSILGQGARKLFF. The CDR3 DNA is TGTGCCAGTAGTATTTTAGGACAGGGGGCGAGAAAACTGTTTTTT.

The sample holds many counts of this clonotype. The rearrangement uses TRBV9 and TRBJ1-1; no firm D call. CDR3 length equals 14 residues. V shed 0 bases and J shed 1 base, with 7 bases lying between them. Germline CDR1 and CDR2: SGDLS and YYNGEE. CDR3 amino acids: CASSVVPENTEAFF. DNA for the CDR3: TGTGCCAGCAGCGTAGTCCCGGAGAACACTGAAGCTTTCTTT.

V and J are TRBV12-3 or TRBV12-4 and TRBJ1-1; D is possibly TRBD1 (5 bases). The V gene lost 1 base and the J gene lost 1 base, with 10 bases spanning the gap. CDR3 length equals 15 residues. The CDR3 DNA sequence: TGTGCCAGCAGTTTAGGGGACGGGAGGAACACTGAAGCTTTCTTT. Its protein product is CASSLGDGRNTEAFF.

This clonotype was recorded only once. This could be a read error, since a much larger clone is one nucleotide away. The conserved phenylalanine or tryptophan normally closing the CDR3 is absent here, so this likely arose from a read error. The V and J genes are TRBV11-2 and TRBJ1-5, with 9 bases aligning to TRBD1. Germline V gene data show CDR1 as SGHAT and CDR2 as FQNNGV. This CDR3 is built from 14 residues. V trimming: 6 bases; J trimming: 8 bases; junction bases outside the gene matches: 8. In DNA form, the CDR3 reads TGTGCCAGCAGGACAAACAGGGGGCGGGAGCCCCAGCATCTT. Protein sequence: CASRTNRGREPQHL.